Listed below are T cell receptor beta chains from one sample, sequenced in a study of Graves' ophthalmopathy and Graves' hyperthyroidism. TCRdb itself ran the multiplex PCR reads through MiXCR, one entry per CDR3 protein. The top ten clones hold 11% of a sample with 1 million to 1.3 million distinct CDR3 sequences, 35% to 40% of them seen once. Sequenced input: peripheral blood or thyroid tissue (not recorded which). All receptors come from an adult man with Graves' hyperthyroidism. Each CDR3 is given with its conserved first and last residue. Each record gives: J gene, D gene, clone size, V gene, CDR3 DNA, CDR3 protein. A D gene is named only where the DNA matches it firmly. The size of a clone is reported for some rows only, either as once, few or many, or as a class for expanded clones.

j_call: TRBJ1-2
d_call: .
clone_size: .
v_call: TRBV29-1
cdr3_nt: TGCAGCTCGTGGGGGGACTATGGCTACACCTTC
cdr3_aa: CSSWGDYGYTF

j_call: TRBJ1-6
d_call: .
clone_size: many
v_call: TRBV3-1
cdr3_nt: TGTGCCAGCAGCCAAGATCTTTATTCACCCCTCCACTTT
cdr3_aa: CASSQDLYSPLHF

j_call: TRBJ1-6
d_call: .
clone_size: many
v_call: TRBV24-1
cdr3_nt: TGTGCCACCAGTTTCGAGGGAGGGACCCTCCACTTT
cdr3_aa: CATSFEGGTLHF

j_call: TRBJ2-7
d_call: TRBD1
clone_size: many
v_call: TRBV11-2
cdr3_nt: TGTGCCAGCAGCTTAGAGACAGGGTGGTACGAGCAGTACTTC
cdr3_aa: CASSLETGWYEQYF

j_call: TRBJ2-5
d_call: .
clone_size: many
v_call: TRBV9
cdr3_nt: TGTGCCAGCAGCGTTGGGTGGGGCGGCAGACGGCAACAAGAGACCCAGTACTTC
cdr3_aa: CASSVGWGGRRQQETQYF

j_call: TRBJ2-6
d_call: .
clone_size: many
v_call: TRBV9
cdr3_nt: TGTGCCAGCAGCTCCCGAGCAATTGGACAAAGACTATCTGGGGCCAACGTCCTGACTTTC
cdr3_aa: CASSSRAIGQRLSGANVLTF

j_call: TRBJ1-2
d_call: .
clone_size: .
v_call: TRBV5-1
cdr3_nt: TGTGCCAGCAGCGATGCGGGGCTCCGGAACTATGGCTACACCTTC
cdr3_aa: CASSDAGLRNYGYTF

j_call: TRBJ2-7
d_call: .
clone_size: .
v_call: TRBV11-1
cdr3_nt: TGTGCCAGCAGATTACCGGACAGCCCCTACGAGCAGTACTTC
cdr3_aa: CASRLPDSPYEQYF

j_call: TRBJ2-5
d_call: TRBD2
clone_size: many
v_call: TRBV4-3
cdr3_nt: TGCGCCAGCAGCCAACTAGCGGGTCTAGAGACCCAGTACTTC
cdr3_aa: CASSQLAGLETQYF

j_call: TRBJ2-7
d_call: TRBD2
clone_size: few
v_call: TRBV6-1
cdr3_nt: TGTGCCAGCAGCCGGGACTACAGCTCCTACGAGCAGTACTTC
cdr3_aa: CASSRDYSSYEQYF

j_call: TRBJ2-2
d_call: .
clone_size: .
v_call: TRBV4-3
cdr3_nt: TGCGCCAGCGGACTTAGCGCAGAGAACACCGGGGAGCTGTTTTTT
cdr3_aa: CASGLSAENTGELFF